This T cell receptor beta chain is from a study of blood T cell repertoires in COVID-19. Study as a whole: Spain, Italy and the United States supplied samples that represented acute and convalescent COVID-19. Sample material is recorded as cDNA or gDNA derived from T cells, B-cell-depleted T cells, or PBMCs.

The V gene's germline CDR1 is SEHNR and CDR2 FQNEAQ (reference sequence). The trim removed 5 bases at V and 6 bases at J, leaving 9 bases unmatched. CDR3 length: 15 residues. Methods used by the authors: Reference gene primer amplification in the assay estimated nucleated cell counts. The method was immunoSEQ multiplex PCR; TCRdb's version includes in-frame clones alone and lacks a portion of them. That table gives V, J and clone size, and the DNA gave D and trimming. Of 100,000 to 120,000 clones in the sample, roughly 70% are singletons; the top ten hold roughly 2%. Specimen: peripheral blood. This chain connects TRBV7-9 to TRBJ2-1; 8 nucleotides agree with TRBD2. This sequence originates from a woman between 40 and 55 years old with acute or convalescent COVID-19. CDR3 loop: CASSHPGGPRNEQFF. CDR3 bases: TGTGCCAGCAGCCACCCGGGGGGGCCCCGCAATGAGCAGTTCTTC.